Following are 5 T cell receptor beta chains from one sample sequenced in a study of shared clonotypes between healthy human individuals. Only in-frame clones appear in the TCRdb table, and some are missing; sequencing was by immunoSEQ multiplex PCR. The sample carries about 530,000 clones, 90% to 97% recorded once. Sequencing was performed on naive CD4+ T cells sorted from blood. Subset of the sample: CD45RA+ positively selected. These receptors all stem from a woman aged 25-40 years in good health.

This chain joins TRBV5-4 and TRBJ2-7, with 9 bases lining up with TRBD2. The germline V gene has CDR1 SGHNT and CDR2 YYREEE (reference sequence). J gave up 2 bases and V 0 bases, and 9 bases lay outside the gene matches. CDR3 length: 17 residues. Here the CDR3 DNA reads TGTGCCAGCAGCTTGGGTGGCCTAGCGGGGTCAGCCTACGAGCAGTACTTC. This translates into CASSLGGLAGSAYEQYF.

For the CDR3, the DNA is TGTGCCAGCAGCGACCGGGACAGGGAGTCTGAAGCTTTCTTT. It specifies CASSDRDRESEAFF. The gene calls are TRBV21-1 and TRBJ1-1; no DNA check was done on the table's D call, TRBD1. TRBV21-1 is labeled a pseudogene. This CDR3 has 14 residues.

The genes are TRBV5-6 and TRBJ1-1, with TRBD1 matching over 7 bases. V gave up 0 bases and J gave up 0 bases; unmatched junction bases: 5. Per the germline V gene, CDR1 is SGHDT and CDR2 is YYEEEE. There are 16 residues in the CDR3. The CDR3 here is CASSLALGTVNTEAFF. CDR3 DNA sequence: TGTGCCAGCAGCTTGGCCCTGGGGACAGTGAACACTGAAGCTTTCTTT.

This clone was detected once. The chain is built from TRBV4-1 and TRBJ2-7; TRBD1 aligns across 7 bases. The CDR3 loop spans 15 amino acids. Germline CDR1 is MGHRA and CDR2 is YSYEKL. V was pared by 0 bases and J by 13 bases, with 15 bases of the junction left unmatched. CDR3 sequence: CASSQEVRTGGLVYF. The DNA for the CDR3 is TGCGCCAGCAGCCAAGAAGTGCGGACAGGTGGCCTGGTTTACTTC.

The rearrangement links TRBV5-1 to TRBJ2-1; D call uncertain. The CDR3 extends over 14 amino acids. V lost 5 bases and J lost 4, with 13 bases in between. The germline CDR1 and CDR2 sequences are SGHRS and YFSETQ. The chain's CDR3 is CASSEADAYNEQFF. The CDR3 DNA reads TGCGCCAGCAGTGAGGCGGACGCGTACAATGAGCAGTTCTTC.